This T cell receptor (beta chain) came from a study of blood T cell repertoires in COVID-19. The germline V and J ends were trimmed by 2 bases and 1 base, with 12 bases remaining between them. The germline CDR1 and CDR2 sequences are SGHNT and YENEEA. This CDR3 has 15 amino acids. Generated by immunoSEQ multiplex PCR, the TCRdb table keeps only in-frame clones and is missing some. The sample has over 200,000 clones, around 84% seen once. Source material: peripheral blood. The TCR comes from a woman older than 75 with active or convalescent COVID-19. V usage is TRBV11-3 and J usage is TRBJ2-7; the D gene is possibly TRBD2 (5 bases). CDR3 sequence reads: CASSLTRAQSYEQYF. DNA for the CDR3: TGTGCCAGCAGCTTAACGAGGGCCCAATCCTACGAGCAGTACTTC.